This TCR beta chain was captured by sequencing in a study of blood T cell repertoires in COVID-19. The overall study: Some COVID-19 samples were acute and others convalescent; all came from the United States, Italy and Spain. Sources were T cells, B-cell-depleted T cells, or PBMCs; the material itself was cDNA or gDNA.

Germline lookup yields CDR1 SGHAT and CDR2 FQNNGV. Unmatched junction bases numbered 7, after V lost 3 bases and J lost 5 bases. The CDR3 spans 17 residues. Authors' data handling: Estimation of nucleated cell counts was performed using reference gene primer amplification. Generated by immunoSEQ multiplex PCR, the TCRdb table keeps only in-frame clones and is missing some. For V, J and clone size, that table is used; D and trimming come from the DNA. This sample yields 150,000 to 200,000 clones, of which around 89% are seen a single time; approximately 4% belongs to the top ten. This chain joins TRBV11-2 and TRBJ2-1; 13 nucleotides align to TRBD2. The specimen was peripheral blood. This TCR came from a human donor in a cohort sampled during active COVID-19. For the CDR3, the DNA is TGTGCCAGCAGCTTCCGGGGACTAGCGGGGAGTGACAATGAGCAGTTCTTC. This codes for CASSFRGLAGSDNEQFF.